The 30 T cell receptor beta chains in this list originate from one sample, sequenced in a study of shared clonotypes between healthy human individuals. The assay was immunoSEQ multiplex PCR, and TCRdb's table has in-frame clones only and misses some. The sample has about 1.5 million clones, 95% to 99% seen once. The sequenced sample was naive CD4+ T cells sorted from blood. The sample's subset: CD45RA+ positively selected. These receptors all stem from a man aged 25 to 40 in good health.

The chain joins TRBV5-1 to TRBJ2-5; D gene unclear. Trimming removed 2 bases at V and 7 bases at J, with 18 bases between. The CDR3 is made up of 15 amino acids. Germline V gene data show CDR1 as SGHRS and CDR2 as YFSETQ. The CDR3 DNA reads TGCGCCAGCAGCTTCCGGGCTAACACCCGCGGGACCCAGTACTTC. This sequence encodes CASSFRANTRGTQYF.

The chain has TRBV6-1 and TRBJ1-5; D ambiguous. Per the germline V gene, CDR1 is MNHNS and CDR2 is SASEGT. The V and J ends lost 1 base and 0 bases respectively, with 10 bases between them. The CDR3 totals 16 residues. CDR3 bases: TGTGCCAGCAGTGAAGGGGCGGGATATAGCAATCAGCCCCAGCATTTT. Translating gives CASSEGAGYSNQPQHF.

The chain couples TRBV28 to TRBJ2-1; 14 bases align to TRBD2. Germline V gene lookup returns CDR1 MDHEN and CDR2 SYDVKM. With V trimmed by 4 bases and J by 10 bases, 9 bases remained unmatched. The CDR3 extends over 16 amino acids. The CDR3 protein is CASSYRGLAGDREQFF. The DNA of the CDR3 is TGTGCCAGCAGTTACCGGGGACTAGCGGGAGATCGAGAGCAGTTCTTC.

The chain combines TRBV19 with TRBJ2-3; 13 nucleotides match TRBD2. The V gene end was trimmed by 3 bases and the J gene end by 0 bases; junction bases not matched to a gene: 3. The CDR3 spans 17 residues. Germline CDR1 is LNHDA and CDR2 is SQIVND (reference sequence). The CDR3 nucleotides read TGTGCCAGTAGTATGACTAGCGGGAGGACTAGCACAGATACGCAGTATTTT. Protein product: CASSMTSGRTSTDTQYF.

This chain connects TRBV2 to TRBJ2-7; 12 bases are a match to TRBD2. Germline assignment: CDR1 SNHLY and CDR2 FYNNEI. This CDR3 is built from 12 residues. For the CDR3, the DNA is TGTGCCAGCAGTGTCTCGGGACTAGCGGGCACAGTG. Its protein product is CASSVSGLAGTV.

The CDR3 sequence is CASSRTGGRETQYF. DNA of the CDR3: TGTGCCAGCAGCCGGACAGGGGGTAGGGAGACCCAGTACTTC. This chain joins TRBV7-8 and TRBJ2-5, with 10 bases identical to TRBD1. With V trimmed by 5 bases and J by 5 bases, 5 bases remained unmatched. This CDR3 is built from 14 residues. Germline values: CDR1 SGHVS, CDR2 FQNEAQ.

V gene TRBV25-1 combines with J gene TRBJ2-2; 10 bases map to TRBD2. CDR3 size: 18 residues. V dropped 3 bases and J dropped 1; count of bases not matched to a gene: 8. The germline gives CDR1 MGHDK, CDR2 SYGVNS. This CDR3 is CASSDGASGSMNTGELFF. The DNA for the CDR3 is TGTGCCAGCAGTGATGGTGCTAGCGGGAGTATGAACACCGGGGAGCTGTTTTTT.

The CDR3 DNA follows: TGCGCCAGCAGCCTCGGGGCAGGGTGGACCGGGGAGCTGTTTTTT. This codes for CASSLGAGWTGELFF. V and J are TRBV5-1 and TRBJ2-2, with D perhaps being TRBD1 or TRBD2 (5 bases each). Trimming took 4 bases from V and 5 from J, leaving 15 bases between them. CDR3 length: 15 residues. Germline V gene sequence: CDR1 SGHRS, CDR2 YFSETQ.

The chain has TRBV28 and TRBJ2-7, with 8 positions matching TRBD2. CDR3 size: 16 residues. CDR1 is MDHEN, CDR2 SYDVKM, per germline. With V trimmed by 2 bases and J by 5 bases, 11 bases remained unmatched. The DNA of the CDR3 is TGTGCCAGCAGTTTACCCTCCGGACTAGCAACGAACGAGCAGTACTTC. Protein sequence: CASSLPSGLATNEQYF.

The chain recombines TRBV11-2 with TRBJ2-3, with a weak D call TRBD2 (5 bases). The ends were cut back, 1 base at V and 2 bases at J, with 10 bases in the middle. CDR1 is SGHAT, CDR2 FQNNGV, per germline. The CDR3 runs to 15 residues. DNA for the CDR3: TGTGCCAGCAGCTTAGCCCTCCTAGCCACAGATACGCAGTATTTT. Encoded protein: CASSLALLATDTQYF.

Here the CDR3 reads CASSLIGAGELFF. In DNA, the CDR3 is TGCGCCAGCAGCTTGATCGGGGCCGGGGAGCTGTTTTTT. The chain has TRBV5-1 and TRBJ2-2; maybe TRBD2 (5 bases). This CDR3 is 13 amino acids long. CDR1 and CDR2 (germline): SGHRS, YFSETQ. Trimming left V 1 base short and J 6 bases short, with 7 bases between.

V gene TRBV19 combines with J gene TRBJ2-7, with D hard to call. Germline CDR1 LNHDA, CDR2 SQIVND (reference sequence). This CDR3 is 15 amino acids long. V was shortened by 9 bases and J by 3 bases, with 21 bases between the two germline ends. This CDR3 reads CARTFPGRTSYEQYF. CDR3 coding DNA: TGTGCCAGAACTTTCCCCGGACGGACGAGCTACGAGCAGTACTTC.

This clone was picked up one time. This chain links TRBV28 with TRBJ1-5, with D maybe TRBD1 (6 bases). Germline assignment: CDR1 MDHEN and CDR2 SYDVKM. Between the trimmed V and J ends, which lost 4 bases and 15 bases, there was a span of 13 bases. The CDR3 has 11 amino acids. In DNA, the CDR3 is TGTGCCAGCAGTTCGTACAGGGATCCGCATTTT. Encoded protein: CASSSYRDPHF.

The chain recombines TRBV5-4 with TRBJ2-5; possibly TRBD1 for D (6 bases). The CDR3 runs to 15 residues. Germline V gene lookup returns CDR1 SGHNT and CDR2 YYREEE (reference sequence). V lost 7 bases and J 2 bases, leaving 18 bases between the germline ends. The CDR3 DNA reads as TGTGCCAGCTCCGTCGAAGGAAGGGGGCAAGAGACCCAGTACTTC. It codes for CASSVEGRGQETQYF.

This chain connects TRBV5-8 to TRBJ2-7; D tentatively fits TRBD1 or TRBD2 (5 bases each). Trimming left V 1 base short and J 2 bases short, with 10 bases between. The germline gives CDR1 SGHTS, CDR2 YDEGEE. The CDR3 runs 14 residues. In nucleotides, the CDR3 is TGTGCCAGCAGCTTGAGGGACGTCACCTACGAGCAGTACTTC. Translated, it gives CASSLRDVTYEQYF. Full variable domain (rest looked up from reference TRBV5-8 and TRBJ2-7): EAGVTQSPTHLIKTRGQQATLRCSPISGHTSVYWYQQALGLGLQFLLWYDEGEERNRGNFPPRFSGRQFPNYSSELNVNALELEDSALYLCASSLRDVTYEQYFGPGTRLTVT.

This clone was observed a single time. The chain uses TRBV15 and TRBJ1-5; D is perhaps TRBD1 (5 bases). The V gene's germline CDR1 is LNHNV and CDR2 YYDKDF (reference sequence). The ends were cut back, 5 bases at V and 0 bases at J, with 11 bases in the middle. The CDR3 sequence is 15 residues long. The CDR3 coding sequence is TGTGCCACCAGCCGGGGGGGAAATAGCAATCAGCCCCAGCATTTT. Its translation: CATSRGGNSNQPQHF.

This sequence joins TRBV7-9 and TRBJ1-2, with D perhaps matching TRBD1 (6 bases). This CDR3 is 15 amino acids long. V was cut by 5 bases and J by 4 bases, with 17 bases left in between. Germline lookup yields CDR1 SEHNR and CDR2 FQNEAQ (reference sequence). The CDR3 coding sequence is TGTGCCAGCAGCCCCACGGGGGGCTCGGGCTATGGCTACACCTTC. Residues: CASSPTGGSGYGYTF.

V is TRBV5-1 and J is TRBJ1-4; D is unclear. V was trimmed by 4 bases and J by 7 bases, leaving 20 bases between them. Germline CDR1 is SGHRS and CDR2 is YFSETQ. The CDR3 loop spans 16 amino acids. The CDR3 is CASSEITHRGGEKLFF. The DNA of the CDR3 is TGCGCCAGCAGCGAGATAACACATCGCGGTGGTGAAAAACTGTTTTTT. The variable domain in full, completed from reference TRBV5-1 and TRBJ1-4, reads KAGVTQTPRYLIKTRGQQVTLSCSPISGHRSVSWYQQTPGQGLQFLFEYFSETQRNKGNFPGRFSGRQFSNSRSEMNVSTLELGDSALYLCASSEITHRGGEKLFFGSGTQLSVL.

This clone was seen a few times. For the CDR3, the DNA is TGTGCCAGCAGCTCCCTAGTAAGGCGATACGAGCAGTACTTC. This sequence encodes CASSSLVRRYEQYF. The chain couples TRBV11-2 to TRBJ2-7; no clear D gene. Germline V gene data show CDR1 as SGHAT and CDR2 as FQNNGV. This CDR3 has 14 residues. V was trimmed by 4 bases and J by 4 bases, leaving 14 bases between them.

The V gene is TRBV5-4, the J gene TRBJ2-3; D may be TRBD1 (5 bases). Germline V gene data show CDR1 as SGHNT and CDR2 as YYREEE (reference sequence). The CDR3 totals 15 residues. Trimming cost V 2 bases and J 0 bases, with 10 bases left between them. The CDR3 spells CASSFVAGSTDTQYF. The CDR3 DNA reads as TGTGCCAGCAGCTTTGTAGCAGGGAGCACAGATACGCAGTATTTT.

V gene TRBV9 combines with J gene TRBJ2-1, with 10 positions matching TRBD2. This CDR3 spans 17 amino acids. The V gene end was trimmed by 1 base and the J gene end by 4 bases; junction bases not matched to a gene: 8. Germline V gives CDR1 SGDLS, CDR2 YYNGEE. CDR3: CASSVFGPGLAYNEQFF. The DNA of the CDR3 is TGTGCCAGCAGCGTATTTGGACCGGGACTAGCGTACAATGAGCAGTTCTTC.

V usage is TRBV7-6 and J usage is TRBJ2-6; perhaps TRBD1 as D (5 bases). The CDR3 consists of 20 residues. CDR1 SGHVS and CDR2 FNYEAQ come from the germline V gene. The ends were cut back, 2 bases at V and 0 bases at J, with 20 bases in the middle. The CDR3 sequence is CASSLLLRAPRGSGANVLTF. The CDR3 DNA follows: TGTGCCAGCAGCTTACTCCTTCGGGCGCCAAGGGGCTCTGGGGCCAACGTCCTGACTTTC.

V usage is TRBV18 and J usage is TRBJ2-7; TRBD2 matches at 8 bases. This CDR3 spans 14 amino acids. The V and J ends lost 3 bases and 4 bases, in that order; junction bases with no gene match: 5. Germline V gene lookup returns CDR1 KGHSH and CDR2 LQKENI. The CDR3 nucleotides read TGTGCCAGCTCACCCAGCGGGAGTGCATACGAGCAGTACTTC. This encodes CASSPSGSAYEQYF.

This clone was found once. The chain combines TRBV5-5 with TRBJ2-7; D is undetermined. Trimming took off 3 bases at V and 0 bases at J, with 7 bases between the two ends. CDR1 and CDR2 (germline): SGHKS, YYEKEE (reference sequence). The CDR3 covers 13 residues. CDR3: CASSSGYSYEQYF. Written as DNA, the CDR3 is TGTGCCAGCAGCTCCGGGTACTCCTACGAGCAGTACTTC.

This chain uses TRBV9 with TRBJ1-2, with D possibly matching TRBD1 (5 bases). V lost 6 bases and J lost 6, with 9 bases in between. The CDR3 covers 11 residues. Per germline, CDR1 SGDLS and CDR2 YYNGEE. The CDR3: CASNGGNGYTF. CDR3 DNA sequence: TGTGCCAGCAACGGGGGAAATGGCTACACCTTC.

The J gene is TRBJ2-1, the V gene TRBV18, with TRBD1 matching over 7 bases. CDR1 KGHSH and CDR2 LQKENI come from the germline V gene. This CDR3 contains 14 residues. Losses at the gene ends were 6 bases for V and 7 bases for J; bases not matched to a gene: 9. The CDR3 region is CASSPGTVRNEQFF. The CDR3 DNA reads TGTGCCAGCTCTCCTGGGACAGTTCGAAATGAGCAGTTCTTC. The full variable domain, rest sourced from reference TRBV18 and TRBJ2-1, is NAGVMQNPRHLVRRRGQEARLRCSPMKGHSHVYWYRQLPEEGLKFMVYLQKENIIDESGMPKERFSAEFPKEGPSILRIQQVVRGDSAAYFCASSPGTVRNEQFFGPGTRLTVL.

The gene calls are TRBV6-5 and TRBJ2-5; 9 positions match TRBD1. The length of the CDR3 is 14 residues. From germline, CDR1 is MNHEY and CDR2 SVGAGI. The V gene end was trimmed by 6 bases and the J gene end by 9 bases; junction bases not matched to a gene: 11. In nucleotides, the CDR3 is TGTGCCAGCAGCCCCGGGACAGGGATGGGACCCCAGTACTTC. It specifies CASSPGTGMGPQYF.

The sample holds one count of this clone. This rearrangement joins TRBV25-1 to TRBJ2-7; D is perhaps TRBD1 (6 bases). In germline, CDR1 is MGHDK, CDR2 SYGVNS. The CDR3 contains 13 residues. V was clipped by 6 bases and J by 6 bases, with 15 bases between them. The CDR3: CASRPQGVGEQYF. CDR3 in DNA: TGTGCCAGCAGACCACAGGGTGTTGGCGAGCAGTACTTC.

This clone was picked up one time. The chain has TRBV5-5 and TRBJ2-1; 10 bases agree with TRBD1. The CDR3 totals 16 residues. Germline V gene lookup returns CDR1 SGHKS and CDR2 YYEKEE (reference sequence). Unmatched junction bases numbered 7, after V lost 5 bases and J lost 2 bases. The CDR3 nucleotides are TGTGCCAGCAGAAAAGACAGGGGGCCGGCCTACAATGAGCAGTTCTTC. Amino acids: CASRKDRGPAYNEQFF.

The V and J genes are TRBV6-1 and TRBJ2-7; no clear D. The CDR3 spans 13 residues. V dropped 4 bases and J dropped 2 bases, with 9 bases sitting between them. Germline values: CDR1 MNHNS, CDR2 SASEGT. The CDR3, as DNA: TGTGCCAGCAGTGGCACCCTGACCTACGAGCAGTACTTC. It encodes CASSGTLTYEQYF.